These 11 T cell receptor beta chains share one sample of origin, sequenced in a study of blood T cell repertoires in COVID-19. Sequencing was performed with immunoSEQ multiplex PCR; in TCRdb, only in-frame clones are kept and a portion is missing. The sample consists of about 250,000 clones, 75% to 85% of them appearing once. The sequenced sample consisted of PBMCs or T cells enriched from blood (not recorded which). The receptors shown here come from a woman in her forties or fifties with acute COVID-19.

This clone has a single count. The chain employs TRBV2 and TRBJ1-1; maybe TRBD1 (5 bases). Germline lookup yields CDR1 SNHLY and CDR2 FYNNEI. V lost 5 bases and J lost 8, with 12 bases in between. CDR3 length: 12 residues. CDR3: CASSFRATEAFF. DNA of the CDR3: TGTGCCAGCAGTTTCAGGGCAACCGAAGCTTTCTTT. Full variable domain (remainder filled in from reference TRBV2 and TRBJ1-1): EPEVTQTPSHQVTQMGQEVILRCVPISNHLYFYWYRQILGQKVEFLVSFYNNEISEKSEIFDDQFSVERPDGSNFTLKIRSTKLEDSAMYFCASSFRATEAFFGQGTRLTVV.

This rearrangement joins TRBV6-5 to TRBJ1-1; TRBD1 is a possible D gene (6 bases). The germline V gene has CDR1 MNHEY and CDR2 SVGAGI. V was clipped by 7 bases and J by 1 base, with 16 bases between them. The CDR3 extends over 15 amino acids. CDR3 in amino acids: CASIPQSRGNTEAFF. In DNA, the CDR3 is TGTGCCAGCATCCCCCAAAGCAGGGGGAACACTGAAGCTTTCTTT.

The chain carries TRBV6-1 and TRBJ2-3; 7 bases match TRBD2. This CDR3 is built from 16 residues. The J segment lost 4 bases and the V segment lost 1 base, leaving 8 bases of the junction unmatched. From germline, CDR1 is MNHNS and CDR2 SASEGT. The DNA for the CDR3 is TGTGCCAGCAGTGAAGATTGGGGGGGGTTGGCAGATACGCAGTATTTT. Translation: CASSEDWGGLADTQYF.

The chain joins TRBV4-3 to TRBJ1-6, with 8 bases lining up with TRBD1. CDR3 length: 15 amino acids. Germline assignment: CDR1 LGHNA and CDR2 YSLEER. Germline trimming cut 1 base from V and 8 bases from J; bases unmatched to any gene: 4. CDR3 coding DNA: TGCGCCAGCAGCCAAGTGACAGGGGTACATTCACCCCTCCACTTT. Translated, it gives CASSQVTGVHSPLHF.

The chain links TRBV6-2 or TRBV6-3 to TRBJ1-2, with a possible D match to TRBD1 (5 bases). Trimming left V 6 bases short and J 5 bases short, with 22 bases between. The CDR3 sequence is 16 residues long. Germline loops: CDR1 MNHEY, CDR2 SVGEGT. The CDR3 DNA follows: TGTGCCAGCAGCGACTTAGGGGCCTCCGGAATATATGGCTACACCTTC. This gives the protein CASSDLGASGIYGYTF.

The chain employs TRBV27 and TRBJ1-4, with D possibly being TRBD1 (5 bases). Trimming took 2 bases from V and 3 from J, leaving 16 bases between them. CDR3 length: 17 amino acids. The V gene's germline CDR1 is MNHEY and CDR2 SMNVEV (reference sequence). CDR3 region: CASSLRSITGPNEKLFF. In DNA form, the CDR3 reads TGTGCCAGCAGTTTACGTTCTATTACAGGCCCTAATGAAAAACTGTTTTTT.

The rearrangement uses TRBV6-5 and TRBJ2-7, with 7 bases identical to TRBD1. Germline V gene data show CDR1 as MNHEY and CDR2 as SVGAGI. CDR3 length equals 15 residues. V was pared by 0 bases and J by 6 bases, with 8 bases of the junction left unmatched. This CDR3 is CASSYSGDRALEQYF. The CDR3, as DNA: TGTGCCAGCAGTTACTCGGGCGACAGGGCCCTCGAGCAGTACTTC.

This chain uses TRBV18 with TRBJ1-6; no reliable D call. The CDR3 spans 13 residues. V lost 5 bases and J 8 bases, leaving 10 bases between the germline ends. CDR1 KGHSH and CDR2 LQKENI come from the germline V gene. CDR3 region: CASSESQDSPLHF. In DNA, the CDR3 is TGTGCCAGCTCAGAATCCCAGGATTCACCCCTCCACTTT.

In its sample, this clone was seen once. V gene TRBV30 combines with J gene TRBJ1-5; the D gene is possibly TRBD1 (5 bases). Germline V gives CDR1 GTSNPN, CDR2 SVGIG (reference sequence). The CDR3 has 14 residues. V was shortened by 2 bases and J by 5 bases, with 13 bases between the two germline ends. In DNA form, the CDR3 reads TGTGCCTGGAGTTCGACAGAAAGTCATCAGCCCCAGCATTTT. This encodes CAWSSTESHQPQHF.

The chain employs TRBV5-8 and TRBJ2-5; 7 bases agree with TRBD1. V was clipped by 0 bases and J by 2 bases; unmatched bases: 1. The CDR3 runs to 14 residues. Germline V gene lookup returns CDR1 SGHTS and CDR2 YDEGEE. The DNA of the CDR3 is TGTGCCAGCAGCTTGGGGGACAGACAAGAGACCCAGTACTTC. It yields the protein CASSLGDRQETQYF.

This chain joins TRBV9 and TRBJ1-3; tentatively, D is TRBD1 (6 bases). The germline V and J ends were trimmed by 3 bases and 3 bases, with 13 bases remaining between them. CDR3 length: 15 residues. The germline V gene has CDR1 SGDLS and CDR2 YYNGEE. The CDR3 DNA reads as TGTGCCAGCAGCGAGGCACAGGGAAGTGGAAACACCATATATTTT. Amino acids: CASSEAQGSGNTIYF. The complete variable domain, with remaining parts taken from reference TRBV9 and TRBJ1-3, reads DSGVTQTPKHLITATGQRVTLRCSPRSGDLSVYWYQQSLDQGLQFLIQYYNGEERAKGNILERFSAQQFPDLHSELNLSSLELGDSALYFCASSEAQGSGNTIYFGEGSWLTVV.